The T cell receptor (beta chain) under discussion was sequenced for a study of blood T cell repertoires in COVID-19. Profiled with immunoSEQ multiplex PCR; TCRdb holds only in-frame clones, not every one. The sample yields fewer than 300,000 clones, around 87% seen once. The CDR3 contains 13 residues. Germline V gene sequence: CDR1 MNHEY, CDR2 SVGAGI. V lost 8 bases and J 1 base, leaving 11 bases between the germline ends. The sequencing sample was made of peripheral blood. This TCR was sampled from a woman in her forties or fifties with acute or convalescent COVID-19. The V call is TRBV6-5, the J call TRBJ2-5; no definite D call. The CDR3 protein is CASCTVPQETQYF. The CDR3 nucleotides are TGTGCCAGCTGTACAGTACCCCAAGAGACCCAGTACTTC.